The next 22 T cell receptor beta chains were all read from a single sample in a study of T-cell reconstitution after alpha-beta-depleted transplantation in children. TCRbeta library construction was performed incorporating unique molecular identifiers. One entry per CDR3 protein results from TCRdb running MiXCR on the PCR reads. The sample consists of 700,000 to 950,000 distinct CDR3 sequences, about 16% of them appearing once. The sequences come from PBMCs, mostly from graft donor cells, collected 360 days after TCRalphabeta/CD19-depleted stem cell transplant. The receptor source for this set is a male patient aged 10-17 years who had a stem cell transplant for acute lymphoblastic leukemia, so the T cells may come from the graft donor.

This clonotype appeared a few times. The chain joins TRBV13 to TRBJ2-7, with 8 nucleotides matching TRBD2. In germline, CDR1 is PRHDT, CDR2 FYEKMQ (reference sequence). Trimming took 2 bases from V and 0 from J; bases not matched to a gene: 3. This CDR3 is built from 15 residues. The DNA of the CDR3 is TGTGCCAGCAGCTTAAAGCGGGGGCCCTCCTACGAGCAGTACTTC. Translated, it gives CASSLKRGPSYEQYF.

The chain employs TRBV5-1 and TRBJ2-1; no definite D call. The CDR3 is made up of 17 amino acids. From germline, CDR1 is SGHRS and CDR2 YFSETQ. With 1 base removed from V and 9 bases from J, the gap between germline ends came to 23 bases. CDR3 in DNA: TGCGCCAGCAGCTTGTCCGTTACAGTTGGTGGAACGGGTGAGCAGTTCTTC. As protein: CASSLSVTVGGTGEQFF.

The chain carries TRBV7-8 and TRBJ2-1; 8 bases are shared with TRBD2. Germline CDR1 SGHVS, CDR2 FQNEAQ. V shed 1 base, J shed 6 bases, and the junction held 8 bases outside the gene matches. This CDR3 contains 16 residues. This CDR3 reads CASSLVGGTRGNEQFF. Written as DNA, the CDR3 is TGTGCCAGCAGCTTAGTAGGGGGGACTAGGGGCAATGAGCAGTTCTTC.

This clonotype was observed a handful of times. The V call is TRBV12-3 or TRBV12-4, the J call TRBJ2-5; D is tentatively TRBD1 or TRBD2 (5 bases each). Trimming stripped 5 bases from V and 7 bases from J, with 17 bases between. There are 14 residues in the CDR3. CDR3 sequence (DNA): TGTGCCAGCAGTCAACTACAGCTTGGGGGGACCCAGTACTTC. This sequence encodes CASSQLQLGGTQYF.

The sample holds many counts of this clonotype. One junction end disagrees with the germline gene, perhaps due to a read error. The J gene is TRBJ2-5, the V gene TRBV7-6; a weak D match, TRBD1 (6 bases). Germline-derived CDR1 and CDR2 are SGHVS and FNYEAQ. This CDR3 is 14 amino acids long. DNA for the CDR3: TGTGCCAGCAGCCTAGCAGGGGTCGGAGAGACCCAGTACTTC. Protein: CASSLAGVGETQYF.

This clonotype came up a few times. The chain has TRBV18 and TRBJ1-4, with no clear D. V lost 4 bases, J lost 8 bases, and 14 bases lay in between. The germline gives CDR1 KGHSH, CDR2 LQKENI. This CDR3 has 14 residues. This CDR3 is CASSLSGGLEKLFF. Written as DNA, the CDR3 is TGTGCCAGCTCACTATCAGGCGGGCTAGAAAAACTGTTTTTT. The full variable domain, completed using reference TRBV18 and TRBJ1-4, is NAGVMQNPRHLVRRRGQEARLRCSPMKGHSHVYWYRQLPEEGLKFMVYLQKENIIDESGMPKERFSAEFPKEGPSILRIQQVVRGDSAAYFCASSLSGGLEKLFFGSGTQLSVL.

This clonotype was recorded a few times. CDR3 bases: TGTGCCAGAAGGAATAGACAGGGATTCTACGAGCAGTACTTC. Its protein product is CARRNRQGFYEQYF. The J gene is TRBJ2-7, the V gene TRBV6-6, with 7 bases aligning to TRBD1. The CDR3 runs 14 residues. V dropped 9 bases and J dropped 3; count of bases not matched to a gene: 11. Germline V gene data show CDR1 as MNHNY and CDR2 as SVGAGI (reference sequence).

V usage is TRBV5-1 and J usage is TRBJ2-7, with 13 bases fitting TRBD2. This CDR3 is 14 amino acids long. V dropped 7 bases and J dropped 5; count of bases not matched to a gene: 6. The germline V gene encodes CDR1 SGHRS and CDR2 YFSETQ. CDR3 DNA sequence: TGCGCCAGCTTGAGAGGACTAGCGGGAGACGAGCAGTACTTC. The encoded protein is CASLRGLAGDEQYF.

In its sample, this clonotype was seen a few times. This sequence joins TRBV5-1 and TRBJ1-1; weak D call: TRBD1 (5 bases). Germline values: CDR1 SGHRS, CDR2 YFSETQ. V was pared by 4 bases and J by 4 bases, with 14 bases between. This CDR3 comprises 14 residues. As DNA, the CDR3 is TGCGCCAGCAGCCCTGGGACGTCCAGCACTGAAGCTTTCTTT. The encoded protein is CASSPGTSSTEAFF.

The CDR3 DNA reads as TGCGCCAGCAGCTTCCAGGGTTCCTATGGCTACACCTTC. It translates to CASSFQGSYGYTF. The chain recombines TRBV5-1 with TRBJ1-2; maybe TRBD1 (5 bases). Germline V gives CDR1 SGHRS, CDR2 YFSETQ. The CDR3 spans 13 residues. The V gene lost 2 bases and the J gene lost 4 bases, with 9 bases spanning the gap.

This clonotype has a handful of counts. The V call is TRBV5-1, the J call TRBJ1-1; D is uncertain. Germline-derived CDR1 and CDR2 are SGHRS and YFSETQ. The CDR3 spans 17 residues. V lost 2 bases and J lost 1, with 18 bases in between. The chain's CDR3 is CASSLRPEGIGNTEAFF. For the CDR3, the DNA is TGCGCCAGCAGCTTAAGGCCGGAGGGTATAGGGAACACTGAAGCTTTCTTT.

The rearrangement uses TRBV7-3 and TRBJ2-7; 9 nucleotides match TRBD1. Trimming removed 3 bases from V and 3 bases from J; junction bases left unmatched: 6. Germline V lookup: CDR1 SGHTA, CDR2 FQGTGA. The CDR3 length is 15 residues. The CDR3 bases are TGTGCCAGCAGCTTCGACAGGGGGGGCTGCTACGAGCAGTACTTC. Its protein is CASSFDRGGCYEQYF.

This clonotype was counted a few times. CDR3 in DNA: TGTGCCACCAGTGACTCCCCCGGGAGGTTTGAGCAGTTCTTC. Encoded protein: CATSDSPGRFEQFF. The chain recombines TRBV24-1 with TRBJ2-1; 7 bases agree with TRBD2. The CDR3 contains 14 residues. J was trimmed by 9 bases and V by 4 bases; bases with no gene match: 8. Germline lookup yields CDR1 KGHDR and CDR2 SFDVKD.

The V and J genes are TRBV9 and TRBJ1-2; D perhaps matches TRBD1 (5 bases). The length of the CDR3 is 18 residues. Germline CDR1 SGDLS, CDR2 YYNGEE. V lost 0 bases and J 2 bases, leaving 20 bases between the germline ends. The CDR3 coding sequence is TGTGCCAGCAGCGTAGCTAGGGGAGGGGCCGGGCCCAACTATGGCTACACCTTC. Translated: CASSVARGGAGPNYGYTF.

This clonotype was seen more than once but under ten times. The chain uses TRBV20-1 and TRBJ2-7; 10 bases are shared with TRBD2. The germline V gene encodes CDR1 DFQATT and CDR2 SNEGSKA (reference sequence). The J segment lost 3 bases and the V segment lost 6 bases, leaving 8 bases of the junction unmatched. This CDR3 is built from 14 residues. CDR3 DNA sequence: TGCAGTGCAGACCGGACTAGCGGATACTACGAGCAGTACTTC. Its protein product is CSADRTSGYYEQYF.

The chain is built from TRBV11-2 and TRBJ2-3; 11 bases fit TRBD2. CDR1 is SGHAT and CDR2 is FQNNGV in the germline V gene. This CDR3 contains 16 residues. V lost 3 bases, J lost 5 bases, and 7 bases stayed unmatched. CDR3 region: CASSFIAGGLGDTQYF. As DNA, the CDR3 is TGTGCCAGCAGCTTTATAGCGGGAGGGCTGGGAGATACGCAGTATTTT.

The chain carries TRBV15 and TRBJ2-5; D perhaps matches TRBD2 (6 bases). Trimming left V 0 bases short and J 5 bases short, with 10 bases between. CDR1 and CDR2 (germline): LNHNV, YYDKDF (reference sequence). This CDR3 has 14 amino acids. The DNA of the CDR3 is TGTGCCACCAGCAGAGATTGGAGGGAGGAGACCCAGTACTTC. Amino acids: CATSRDWREETQYF.

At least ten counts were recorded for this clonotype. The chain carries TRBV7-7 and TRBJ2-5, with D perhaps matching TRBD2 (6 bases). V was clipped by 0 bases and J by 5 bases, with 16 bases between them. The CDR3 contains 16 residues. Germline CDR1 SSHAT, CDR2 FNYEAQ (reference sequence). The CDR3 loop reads CASSLASTSIGETQYF. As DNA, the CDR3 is TGTGCCAGCAGCTTAGCCTCGACTAGTATCGGTGAGACCCAGTACTTC.

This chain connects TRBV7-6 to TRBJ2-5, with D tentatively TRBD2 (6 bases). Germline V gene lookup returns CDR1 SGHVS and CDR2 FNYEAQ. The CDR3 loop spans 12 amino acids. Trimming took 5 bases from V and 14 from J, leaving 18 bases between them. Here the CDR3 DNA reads TGTGCCAGCAGCCTCCGGGACTCCCAATGTTACTTC. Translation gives CASSLRDSQCYF.

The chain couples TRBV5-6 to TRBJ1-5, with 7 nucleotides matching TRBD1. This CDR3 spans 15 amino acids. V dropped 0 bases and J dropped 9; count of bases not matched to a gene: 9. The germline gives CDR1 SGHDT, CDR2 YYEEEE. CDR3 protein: CASSLGISQGRPQHF. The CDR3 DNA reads TGTGCCAGCAGCTTGGGCATCTCACAGGGGCGGCCCCAGCATTTT.

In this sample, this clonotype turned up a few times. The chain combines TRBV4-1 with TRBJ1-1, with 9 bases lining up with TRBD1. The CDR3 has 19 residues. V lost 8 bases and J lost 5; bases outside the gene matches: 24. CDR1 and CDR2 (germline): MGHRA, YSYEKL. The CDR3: CASAHLLGQGVPWTTEAFF. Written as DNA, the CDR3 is TGCGCCAGCGCCCACCTATTGGGACAGGGAGTCCCCTGGACGACTGAAGCTTTCTTT.

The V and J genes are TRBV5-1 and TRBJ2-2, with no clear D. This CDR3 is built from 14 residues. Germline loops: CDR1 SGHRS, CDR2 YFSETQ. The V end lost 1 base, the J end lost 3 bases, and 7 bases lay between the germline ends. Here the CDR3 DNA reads TGCGCCAGCAGCTTGATCGTCGACACCGGGGAGCTGTTTTTT. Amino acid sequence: CASSLIVDTGELFF.